This T cell receptor (beta chain) was profiled in a study of blood T cells in healthy people across ages. PCR was performed a second time for about 7 to 11 cycles using a sample-barcoded 5' primer and a J-beta primer mix. TCRdb processed the 5' RACE reads anew with MiXCR; each CDR3 protein has one entry. Among roughly 1.7 million distinct CDR3 sequences listed, about 31% were seen once. The germline gives CDR1 SGHTA, CDR2 FQGTGA. The CDR3 consists of 13 residues. Trimming shortened V by 4 bases and J by 5 bases, and 12 bases separated the two germline ends. The sequence came from a woman in her 30s in good health. The sequencing input was blood. J is TRBJ2-7 and V is TRBV7-3; TRBD2 is a possible D gene (6 bases). The CDR3 is CASSSEWEDEQYF. In nucleotides, the CDR3 is TGTGCCAGCAGCTCGGAGTGGGAGGACGAGCAGTACTTC.